These 29 T cell receptor beta chains share one sample of origin, sequenced in a study of blood T cells in healthy people across ages. A second PCR of roughly 7 to 11 cycles used a sample-barcoded 5' primer and a J-beta primer mix. TCRdb reprocessed the 5' RACE reads with MiXCR, giving one entry per CDR3 protein. The data show about 640,000 distinct CDR3 sequences, 40% to 45% seen once. The specimen was blood. The receptors shown here come from a man older than 75 in good health.

This clonotype was recorded a few times. It may be a read error: a sequence one base away is much more abundant. This sequence joins TRBV4-3 and TRBJ2-1; 8 bases fit TRBD1. After removal of 1 base from V and 2 bases from J, the junction contained 1 base not matched to a gene. This CDR3 has 15 amino acids. Germline lookup yields CDR1 LGHNA and CDR2 YSLEER. The CDR3 sequence is CASSQVRGPYNEQFF. CDR3 nucleotide sequence: TGCGCCAGCAGCCAAGTCAGGGGGCCCTACAATGAGCAGTTCTTC.

This clonotype occurred many times. The chain is built from TRBV27 and TRBJ1-2; 10 bases are shared with TRBD1. V shed 4 bases, J shed 8 bases, and the junction held 13 bases outside the gene matches. Germline V gives CDR1 MNHEY, CDR2 SMNVEV (reference sequence). The CDR3 has 16 residues. The CDR3, as DNA: TGTGCCAGCAGTTCGACAGGGGGCTTCAATGTGTGCGGCTACACCTTC. Encoded protein: CASSSTGGFNVCGYTF.

The rearrangement joins TRBV7-2 to TRBJ2-7; 9 bases agree with TRBD1. From germline, CDR1 is SGHTA and CDR2 FQGNSA. CDR3 length: 16 amino acids. Unmatched junction bases numbered 9, after V lost 2 bases and J lost 4 bases. The CDR3 region has the DNA TGTGCCAGCAGCTTATTAACAGGGGGCCCCCTTTACGAGCAGTACTTC. Protein sequence: CASSLLTGGPLYEQYF. Together with reference TRBV7-2 and TRBJ2-7, the CDR3 gives the full variable domain: GAGVSQSPSNKVTEKGKDVELRCDPISGHTALYWYRQSLGQGLEFLIYFQGNSAPDKSGLPSDRFSAERTGGSVSTLTIQRTQQEDSAVYLCASSLLTGGPLYEQYFGPGTRLTVT.

This clonotype was observed a handful of times. The rearrangement joins TRBV6-1 to TRBJ2-3, with D maybe TRBD1 (6 bases). Germline V gene sequence: CDR1 MNHNS, CDR2 SASEGT. The CDR3 sequence is 15 residues long. V lost 0 bases and J lost 7, with 14 bases in between. CDR3 in DNA: TGTGCCAGCAGTGAAGCCGACAGGCGATCCCATACGCAGTATTTT. Translated, it gives CASSEADRRSHTQYF.

This clonotype was seen more than once but under ten times. The chain has TRBV2 and TRBJ2-3; a possible D gene is TRBD2 (7 bases). CDR3 length: 13 amino acids. With 7 bases removed from V and 0 bases from J, the gap between germline ends came to 8 bases. The germline V gene encodes CDR1 SNHLY and CDR2 FYNNEI. Written as DNA, the CDR3 is TGTGCCAGCAAGGGGGGGAGCACAGATACGCAGTATTTT. Translation gives CASKGGSTDTQYF. The complete variable domain, with remaining parts taken from reference TRBV2 and TRBJ2-3, reads EPEVTQTPSHQVTQMGQEVILRCVPISNHLYFYWYRQILGQKVEFLVSFYNNEISEKSEIFDDQFSVERPDGSNFTLKIRSTKLEDSAMYFCASKGGSTDTQYFGPGTRLTVL.

The gene calls are TRBV11-3 and TRBJ2-7; 8 positions agree with TRBD1. This CDR3 has 14 amino acids. Germline V gene data show CDR1 as SGHNT and CDR2 as YENEEA. V lost 2 bases to trimming and J lost 8 bases; unmatched junction nucleotides: 8. CDR3 sequence: CASSLRGTGNQQYF. CDR3 bases: TGTGCCAGCAGCTTAAGAGGGACAGGTAATCAGCAGTACTTC.

V gene TRBV14 combines with J gene TRBJ2-4, with D possibly being TRBD2 (6 bases). The J call may be wrong; the DNA end is better matched by TRBJ2-7. The CDR3 spans 14 residues. Germline V gene data show CDR1 as SGHDN and CDR2 as FVKESK. The CDR3 loop reads CASSQVGGRNEQYF. In DNA, the CDR3 is TGTGCCAGCAGCCAAGTGGGAGGCCGGAACGAGCAGTACTTC.

The rearrangement joins TRBV7-2 to TRBJ2-5; D might be TRBD2 (7 bases). The length of the CDR3 is 18 residues. The V end lost 5 bases, the J end lost 1 base, and 23 bases lay between the germline ends. Germline V gives CDR1 SGHTA, CDR2 FQGNSA. The CDR3 coding sequence is TGTGCCAGCAGCCAAGGCCGTTGGGGGGGGGCTCTCCAAGAGACCCAGTACTTC. Translated: CASSQGRWGGALQETQYF.

This rearrangement joins TRBV7-2 to TRBJ1-1; no clear D gene. Trimming took 1 base from V and 3 from J, leaving 12 bases between them. The CDR3 loop spans 15 amino acids. Germline V gene lookup returns CDR1 SGHTA and CDR2 FQGNSA. The CDR3 nucleotides read TGTGCCAGCAGCTTAGACATTGGACTGTACACTGAAGCTTTCTTT. It yields the protein CASSLDIGLYTEAFF.

The chain carries TRBV20-1 and TRBJ2-7; D tentatively reads TRBD1 or TRBD2 (5 bases each). The CDR3 consists of 14 residues. V was clipped by 3 bases and J by 4 bases, with 16 bases between them. Germline V gene data show CDR1 as DFQATT and CDR2 as SNEGSKA (reference sequence). The CDR3 loop reads CSARGERVAYEQYF. The DNA for the CDR3 is TGCAGTGCTAGGGGGGAAAGGGTGGCGTACGAGCAGTACTTC.

V usage is TRBV7-2 and J usage is TRBJ2-3; 14 bases are a match to TRBD2. Germline V gives CDR1 SGHTA, CDR2 FQGNSA. The ends lost 4 bases at V and 6 bases at J; junction bases unmatched: 9. This CDR3 region has 17 residues. This CDR3 is CASSSKGTSGSMDTQYF. The CDR3 coding sequence is TGTGCCAGCAGCTCTAAAGGGACTAGCGGGAGTATGGATACGCAGTATTTT.

This clonotype was seen a handful of times. The gene calls are TRBV6-6 and TRBJ2-7; D not resolved. Germline V gene sequence: CDR1 MNHNY, CDR2 SVGAGI (reference sequence). The CDR3 has 14 amino acids. Trimming took off 7 bases at V and 7 bases at J, with 20 bases between the two ends. The CDR3 nucleotides read TGTGCCAGCAAGTTAAGCCCAGCCGGCAATGAGCAGTACTTC. Protein sequence: CASKLSPAGNEQYF.

This clonotype was seen at least ten times. The V and J genes are TRBV13 and TRBJ2-5; D is undetermined. The CDR3 sequence is 12 residues long. Trimming cost V 5 bases and J 1 base, with 5 bases left between them. Germline lookup yields CDR1 PRHDT and CDR2 FYEKMQ (reference sequence). CDR3: CASSRSQETQYF. The CDR3 DNA sequence: TGTGCCAGCAGCAGGTCCCAAGAGACCCAGTACTTC.

Note on this clonotype: Relative to the germline gene, one junction end is altered; a read error may explain this. This chain links TRBV4-3 with TRBJ2-1; 9 positions agree with TRBD2. The CDR3 is 20 amino acids. Germline V gene data show CDR1 as LGHNA and CDR2 as YSLEER. The chain's CDR3 is CASSQEYFGTSPRGNNERFF. The CDR3 coding sequence is TGCGCCAGCAGCCAAGAGTACTTCGGGACTAGCCCCCGAGGCAACAATGAGCGGTTCTTC.

The rearrangement joins TRBV29-1 to TRBJ2-1; 11 nucleotides agree with TRBD2. From germline, CDR1 is SQVTM and CDR2 ANQGSEA. V shed 6 bases, J shed 13 bases, and the junction held 14 bases outside the gene matches. This CDR3 has 14 amino acids. CDR3 nucleotides: TGCAGCGTCGACAGTACTAGCGGGGGAGAGACCCAGTTCTTC. This sequence encodes CSVDSTSGGETQFF.

The chain carries TRBV9 and TRBJ2-5, with 8 bases identical to TRBD2. The end of the DNA is better explained by TRBJ2-7, so the J call may be wrong. The germline V gene encodes CDR1 SGDLS and CDR2 YYNGEE. The CDR3 is made up of 14 amino acids. The CDR3 DNA follows: TGTGCCAGCAGCGCTCCGGGACTAGCCTACGAGCAGTACTTC. The encoded protein is CASSAPGLAYEQYF.

The chain couples TRBV15 to TRBJ1-4; perhaps TRBD1 as D (6 bases). The CDR3 is made up of 14 amino acids. V gave up 5 bases and J gave up 6 bases, with 13 bases separating them. Germline lookup yields CDR1 LNHNV and CDR2 YYDKDF (reference sequence). The CDR3 here is CATSEGHGDEKLFF. CDR3 coding DNA: TGTGCCACCAGCGAGGGACACGGAGATGAAAAACTGTTTTTT.

CDR3 loop: CASNPDRAGANVLTF. CDR3 DNA sequence: TGCGCCAGCAACCCTGACAGGGCTGGGGCCAACGTCCTGACTTTC. The chain recombines TRBV5-1 with TRBJ2-6; 7 bases are shared with TRBD1. The CDR3 runs to 15 residues. From germline, CDR1 is SGHRS and CDR2 YFSETQ. The ends lost 6 bases at V and 2 bases at J; junction bases unmatched: 5.

This clonotype appeared many times. This chain links TRBV4-1 with TRBJ1-2; D is ambiguous. Trimming pared 0 bases from V and 2 bases from J, leaving 22 bases between. This CDR3 has 19 residues. The germline V gene has CDR1 MGHRA and CDR2 YSYEKL. The CDR3 DNA reads as TGCGCCAGCAGCCAAGACTACGCCCGGAGAGCCTGGGAGAACTATGGCTACACCTTC. Amino acids: CASSQDYARRAWENYGYTF.

The chain has TRBV30 and TRBJ1-2; 7 bases line up with TRBD1. The CDR3 has 14 residues. V shed 0 bases and J 2 bases; nucleotides not matched to a gene: 3. Looked up from germline, CDR1 is GTSNPN and CDR2 is SVGIG (reference sequence). CDR3 DNA sequence: TGTGCCTGGAGTGTAGGACAGGACAACTATGGCTACACCTTC. Protein sequence: CAWSVGQDNYGYTF.

This chain joins TRBV6-2 or TRBV6-3 and TRBJ1-1, with 7 nucleotides matching TRBD1. CDR1 is MNHEY and CDR2 is SVGEGT in the germline V gene. Unmatched junction bases numbered 5, after V lost 6 bases and J lost 4 bases. This CDR3 comprises 13 residues. The CDR3 protein is CASRPTGSTEAFF. CDR3 DNA: TGTGCCAGCAGACCGACAGGGTCCACTGAAGCTTTCTTT.

This clonotype was detected only a few times. This chain joins TRBV29-1 and TRBJ1-2; 11 bases are shared with TRBD1. With V trimmed by 7 bases and J by 2 bases, 3 bases remained unmatched. Germline CDR1 reads SQVTM; CDR2 reads ANQGSEA. The CDR3 sequence is 13 residues long. CDR3 DNA: TGCAGCGGGACAGGGGGCGCGAACTATGGCTACACCTTC. Translated: CSGTGGANYGYTF.

This chain joins TRBV4-3 and TRBJ2-4, with TRBD2 as a possible D gene (6 bases). The J call may be faulty, since TRBJ2-5 better matches the DNA end. Germline values: CDR1 LGHNA, CDR2 YSLEER. CDR3 size: 16 residues. The CDR3 loop is CASSQVFGGPRETQYF. As DNA, the CDR3 is TGCGCCAGCAGCCAAGTCTTTGGAGGGCCGAGGGAGACCCAGTACTTC.

The chain uses TRBV28 and TRBJ1-4, with D uncertain. The CDR3 consists of 15 residues. CDR1 and CDR2 (germline): MDHEN, SYDVKM. V shed 2 bases and J shed 0 bases, with 7 bases lying between them. As DNA, the CDR3 is TGTGCCAGCAGTTTAATTGGTGCAACTAATGAAAAACTGTTTTTT. Translated, it gives CASSLIGATNEKLFF.

This clonotype was detected a few times. The chain combines TRBV24-1 with TRBJ2-3; D possibly uses TRBD1 or TRBD2 (5 bases each). This CDR3 contains 15 residues. Germline V lookup: CDR1 KGHDR, CDR2 SFDVKD. V was cut by 5 bases and J by 1 base, with 12 bases left in between. CDR3 sequence (DNA): TGTGCCACCAGTGTGGGACGGAGCGGCACAGATACGCAGTATTTT. Residues: CATSVGRSGTDTQYF.

This clonotype occurred a few times. This chain connects TRBV12-3 or TRBV12-4 to TRBJ2-7, with D possibly matching TRBD2 (6 bases). This CDR3 is built from 14 residues. Trimming removed 3 bases from V and 3 bases from J, with 12 bases in between. The CDR3 is CASSFFQGLYEQYF. The CDR3 DNA reads TGTGCCAGCAGTTTTTTCCAGGGACTCTACGAGCAGTACTTC.

This sequence joins TRBV9 and TRBJ2-3, with 7 bases that match TRBD2. Germline values: CDR1 SGDLS, CDR2 YYNGEE. With V trimmed by 3 bases and J by 4 bases, 5 bases remained unmatched. This CDR3 comprises 14 residues. The DNA for the CDR3 is TGTGCCAGCAGCGGGAGACTAGCTGCAGATACGCAGTATTTT. Its protein product is CASSGRLAADTQYF.

This clonotype has more than one count but fewer than ten. This rearrangement joins TRBV20-1 to TRBJ2-7; D remains ambiguous. Per germline, CDR1 DFQATT and CDR2 SNEGSKA (reference sequence). V lost 4 bases and J 2 bases, leaving 12 bases between the germline ends. The CDR3 covers 13 residues. CDR3 nucleotide sequence: TGCAGTGCTAAGACTGCCTCGACCTACGAGCAGTACTTC. Translating it yields CSAKTASTYEQYF.

V is TRBV6-2 or TRBV6-3 and J is TRBJ2-3, with a tentative D call TRBD2 (6 bases). Deletions cut 0 bases from V and 0 bases from J, with 10 bases between. This CDR3 spans 16 amino acids. Germline V lookup: CDR1 MNHEY, CDR2 SVGEGT. CDR3 sequence (DNA): TGTGCCAGCAGTTACTCCAACCGGGGGAGCACAGATACGCAGTATTTT. It yields the protein CASSYSNRGSTDTQYF.